The clone carrying this TCR beta chain was seen once. The antigen is unknown. The protocol was immunoSEQ multiplex PCR, while the TCRdb copy is restricted to in-frame clones and leaves out a portion. The table lists some 70,000 clones, over 80% of them singletons. These data originate in a study of siplizumab effects on memory and regulatory T cells. General observations from the study: Mappable alloreactive CD4+ clones averaged approximately 62% Treg-derived with siplizumab versus roughly 30% in controls.

The germline gives CDR1 MNHNS, CDR2 SASEGT. This CDR3 is built from 14 residues. V was pared by 1 base and J by 6 bases, with 12 bases between. This receptor was taken from a human donor in good health. The V call is TRBV6-1, the J call TRBJ2-5; D ambiguous. Sample: Tregs sorted from blood. CDR3 in amino acids: CASSEVNFVQTQYF. The CDR3 DNA sequence: TGTGCCAGCAGTGAAGTTAACTTCGTACAGACCCAGTACTTC.